The sequence of this TCR beta chain was determined in a study of T cells in Graves' hyperthyroidism and ophthalmopathy. As for the study in general: The blood sample was taken at first diagnosis, before treatment began. Whole-study results and caveats: A model using 13 V-J features told ophthalmopathy apart from stable hyperthyroidism. In the blood, most expanded thyroid clonotypes above 0.001 appeared as well. The model foresaw ophthalmopathy a median about 6.5 months prior to onset.

The germline V gene has CDR1 LGHDT and CDR2 YNNKEL (reference sequence). V dropped 5 bases and J dropped 2; count of bases not matched to a gene: 8. The CDR3 loop spans 16 amino acids. This clonotype was detected ten times or more. Its antigen is still unknown. TCR beta CDR3 regions were amplified from RNA. HTBI primers were used for first-round RT-PCR of the TCR CDR3. One entry per CDR3 protein, called by TCRdb with MiXCR from the multiplex PCR reads. This sample yields 400,000 to 500,000 distinct CDR3 sequences, of which roughly 14% are seen a single time; less than 15% belongs to the top ten. The V and J genes are TRBV3-1 and TRBJ2-7, with 11 bases lining up with TRBD2. The sequenced sample was blood. The receptor was derived from a man aged 18 to 29 with Graves' ophthalmopathy. The CDR3 loop reads CASSSLSGRAPYEQYF. The CDR3 coding sequence is TGTGCCAGCAGCTCCCTTAGCGGGAGGGCCCCCTACGAGCAGTACTTC.